A single sample gave rise to the 11 T cell receptor beta chains below, sequenced in a study of T-cell memory formation after mild COVID-19. MiXCR was run by TCRdb on the 5' RACE reads, yielding one entry per CDR3 protein. The table has around 340,000 distinct CDR3 sequences, roughly 15% seen once. Sequencing input: PBMCs or a T cell subset sorted from them (not recorded which). These receptors all stem from a young man who had mild COVID-19 (a few samples of this study predate the infection). Cell type and time point are not known.

This sequence joins TRBV29-1 and TRBJ2-3; a possible D gene is TRBD1 (5 bases). V gave up 8 bases and J gave up 4 bases, with 13 bases separating them. The CDR3 has 12 amino acids. CDR1 is SQVTM, CDR2 ANQGSEA, per germline. CDR3 residues: CSLGLRADTQYF. CDR3 DNA sequence: TGCAGCCTGGGGCTTAGGGCAGATACGCAGTATTTT.

This clonotype was counted only a few times. This sequence joins TRBV9 and TRBJ2-7, with D perhaps given as TRBD1 or TRBD2 (6 bases each). There are 14 residues in the CDR3. Trimming took 3 bases from V and 5 from J, leaving 15 bases between them. Germline-derived CDR1 and CDR2 are SGDLS and YYNGEE. This CDR3 is CASSGGGRVHEQYF. DNA for the CDR3: TGTGCCAGCAGCGGAGGGGGGCGCGTCCACGAGCAGTACTTC.

The V gene is TRBV6-2 or TRBV6-3, the J gene TRBJ1-5; 9 bases match TRBD1. The CDR3 has 14 residues. Germline assignment: CDR1 MNHEY and CDR2 SVGEGT. The CDR3 here is CESRGQGNNQPQHF. The CDR3 bases are TGTGAATCGAGAGGACAGGGGAACAATCAGCCCCAGCATTTT.

About this clonotype itself: This may arise from a read error, as a much more abundant clone is one base away. This chain uses TRBV3-1 with TRBJ2-2; D perhaps matches TRBD1 (5 bases). Germline assignment: CDR1 LGHDT and CDR2 YNNKEL (reference sequence). Trimming shortened V by 2 bases and J by 6 bases, and 16 bases separated the two germline ends. The CDR3 loop spans 16 amino acids. CDR3 loop: CASSQLRLGAAGELFF. As DNA, the CDR3 is TGTGCCAGCAGCCAACTGAGGCTAGGGGCTGCCGGGGAGCTGTTTTTT.

The chain has TRBV20-1 and TRBJ1-4; no clear D. CDR1 is DFQATT and CDR2 is SNEGSKA in the germline V gene (reference sequence). The CDR3 is 12 residues long. Trimming took off 0 bases at V and 13 bases at J, with 12 bases between the two ends. This CDR3 reads CSARDPGEGLFF. CDR3 DNA: TGCAGTGCTAGAGATCCGGGTGAGGGACTGTTTTTT.

This clonotype came up a few times. The chain is built from TRBV12-3 or TRBV12-4 and TRBJ2-7; no clear D gene. V was clipped by 1 base and J by 3 bases, with 7 bases between them. CDR3 length equals 13 residues. In nucleotides, the CDR3 is TGTGCCAGCAGTTTAGGGGAACTCTACGAGCAGTACGTC. It specifies CASSLGELYEQYV.

This clonotype was observed a few times. This chain joins TRBV6-5 and TRBJ1-4; TRBD1 agrees at 7 bases. CDR1 MNHEY and CDR2 SVGAGI come from the germline V gene. V lost 5 bases, J lost 3 bases, and 6 bases stayed unmatched. The CDR3 is 15 amino acids. The CDR3 protein is CASSPRTGSNEKLFF. The CDR3 nucleotides read TGTGCCAGCAGTCCCAGGACAGGATCTAATGAAAAACTGTTTTTT.

The J gene is TRBJ2-3, the V gene TRBV9; D unresolved. From germline, CDR1 is SGDLS and CDR2 YYNGEE. The CDR3 covers 14 residues. The V end was cut by 0 bases, the J end by 2 bases, with 7 bases between. The CDR3: CASSVEFYTDTQYF. For the CDR3, the DNA is TGTGCCAGCAGCGTAGAGTTCTACACAGATACGCAGTATTTT. The entire variable domain, with the rest obtained from reference TRBV9 and TRBJ2-3, is as follows: DSGVTQTPKHLITATGQRVTLRCSPRSGDLSVYWYQQSLDQGLQFLIQYYNGEERAKGNILERFSAQQFPDLHSELNLSSLELGDSALYFCASSVEFYTDTQYFGPGTRLTVL.

The chain links TRBV30 to TRBJ1-5; D is perhaps TRBD1 (5 bases). The CDR3 has 15 residues. CDR1 and CDR2 from the germline V gene are GTSNPN and SVGIG (reference sequence). This CDR3 reads CAARAGLWDNQPQHF. CDR3 in DNA: TGTGCAGCCAGGGCTGGATTGTGGGACAATCAGCCCCAGCATTTT.

This clonotype was observed a handful of times. CDR3 bases: TGTGCCAGCGGGGTGAGAGGGCCCGGGGAGCTGTTTTTT. Residues: CASGVRGPGELFF. The rearrangement joins TRBV7-2 to TRBJ2-2; TRBD2 is a possible D gene (5 bases). V gave up 8 bases and J gave up 6 bases, with 13 bases separating them. CDR3 size: 13 residues. CDR1 SGHTA and CDR2 FQGNSA come from the germline V gene.

Many counts were recorded for this clonotype. J is TRBJ1-5 and V is TRBV28; D ambiguous. This CDR3 has 13 amino acids. Trimming took 8 bases from V and 6 from J, leaving 14 bases between them. Germline CDR1 and CDR2: MDHEN and SYDVKM. The CDR3 protein is CASLSLLGQPQHF. CDR3 DNA: TGTGCCAGCCTTTCTCTGTTGGGTCAGCCCCAGCATTTT.